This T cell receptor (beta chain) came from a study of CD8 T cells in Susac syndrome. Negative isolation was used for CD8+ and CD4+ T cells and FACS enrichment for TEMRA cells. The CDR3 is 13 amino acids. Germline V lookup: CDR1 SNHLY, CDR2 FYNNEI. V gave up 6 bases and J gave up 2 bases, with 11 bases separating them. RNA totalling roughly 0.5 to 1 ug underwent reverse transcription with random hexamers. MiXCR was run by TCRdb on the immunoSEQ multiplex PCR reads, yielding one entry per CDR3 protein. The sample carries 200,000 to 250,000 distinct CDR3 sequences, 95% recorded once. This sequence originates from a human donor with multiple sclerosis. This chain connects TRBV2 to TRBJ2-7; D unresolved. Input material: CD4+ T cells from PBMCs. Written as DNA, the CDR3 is TGTGCCAGCAGCGTGGGCTTTCCCTACGAGCAGTACTTC. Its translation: CASSVGFPYEQYF.